This T cell receptor (beta chain) came from a study of blood T cells in healthy people across ages. This clonotype was observed a few times. Donors each provided 8 to 10 milliliters of peripheral blood. Researchers report isolating at least 6 million PBMCs per sample. The germline gives CDR1 SGHTA, CDR2 FQGNSA. The V gene lost 4 bases and the J gene lost 0 bases, with 10 bases spanning the gap. The length of the CDR3 is 16 residues. Primers used in a second PCR of about 6 to 12 cycles were a sample-barcoded 5' primer and a J-beta primer mix. TCRdb passed the 5' RACE reads through MiXCR, listing each CDR3 protein once. Here the sample spans more than 900,000 distinct CDR3 sequences, approximately 25% being singletons. This same sample was also taken into another study, of T cells of mothers and their children. That study reports: A few healthy Caucasian mothers served as donors, and their six children did as well.

This sequence was found in a girl aged 2 to 10 in good health. J is TRBJ2-6 and V is TRBV7-2; D not resolved. Sequenced sample: blood. CDR3 region: CASSSGFGSGANVLTF. The CDR3 bases are TGTGCCAGCAGCTCAGGCTTCGGCTCTGGGGCCAACGTCCTGACTTTC. The whole variable domain, remainder taken from reference TRBV7-2 and TRBJ2-6, is GAGVSQSPSNKVTEKGKDVELRCDPISGHTALYWYRQSLGQGLEFLIYFQGNSAPDKSGLPSDRFSAERTGGSVSTLTIQRTQQEDSAVYLCASSSGFGSGANVLTFGAGSRLTVL.